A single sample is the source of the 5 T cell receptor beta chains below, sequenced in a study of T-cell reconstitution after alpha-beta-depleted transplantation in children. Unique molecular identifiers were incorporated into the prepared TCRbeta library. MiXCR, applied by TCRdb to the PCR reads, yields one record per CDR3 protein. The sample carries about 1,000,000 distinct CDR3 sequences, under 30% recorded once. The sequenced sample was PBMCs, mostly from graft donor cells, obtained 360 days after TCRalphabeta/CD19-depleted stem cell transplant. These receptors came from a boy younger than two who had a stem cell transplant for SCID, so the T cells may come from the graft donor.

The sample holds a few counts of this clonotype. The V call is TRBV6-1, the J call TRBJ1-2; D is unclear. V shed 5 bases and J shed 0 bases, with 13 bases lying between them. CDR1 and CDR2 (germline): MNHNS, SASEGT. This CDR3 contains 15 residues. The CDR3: CASSHGGGANYGYTF. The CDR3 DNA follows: TGTGCCAGCAGTCATGGAGGTGGGGCTAACTATGGCTACACCTTC.

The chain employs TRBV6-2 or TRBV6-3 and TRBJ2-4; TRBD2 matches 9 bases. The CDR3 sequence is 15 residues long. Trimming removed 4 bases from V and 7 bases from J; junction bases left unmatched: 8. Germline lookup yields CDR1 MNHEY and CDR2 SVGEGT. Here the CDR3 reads CASSLSGLAWNIQYF. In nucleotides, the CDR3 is TGTGCCAGCAGTTTATCGGGACTAGCATGGAACATTCAGTACTTC.

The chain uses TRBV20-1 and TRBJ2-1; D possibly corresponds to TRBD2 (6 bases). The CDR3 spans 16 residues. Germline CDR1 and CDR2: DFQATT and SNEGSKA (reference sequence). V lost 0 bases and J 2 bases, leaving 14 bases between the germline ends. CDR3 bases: TGCAGTGCTAGAGACGCAAAAGCGGGTCCCTACAATGAGCAGTTCTTC. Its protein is CSARDAKAGPYNEQFF.

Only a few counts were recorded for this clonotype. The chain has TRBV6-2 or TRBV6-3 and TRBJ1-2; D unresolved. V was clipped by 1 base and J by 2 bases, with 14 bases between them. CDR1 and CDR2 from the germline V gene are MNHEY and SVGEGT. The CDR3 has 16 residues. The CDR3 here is CASSYWTGFVNYGYTF. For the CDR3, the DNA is TGTGCCAGCAGTTACTGGACCGGTTTTGTAAACTATGGCTACACCTTC.

In nucleotides, the CDR3 is TGTGCCAGCCGGGCACTTCTCTCCTACAATGAGCAGTTCTTC. Translation gives CASRALLSYNEQFF. This chain connects TRBV12-3 or TRBV12-4 to TRBJ2-1; D is ambiguous. CDR3 length: 14 amino acids. Trimming shortened V by 8 bases and J by 0 bases, and 11 bases separated the two germline ends.